This passage covers 22 T cell receptor beta chains from one sample sequenced in a study of shared clonotypes between healthy human individuals. Data came from immunoSEQ multiplex PCR; TCRdb stores just in-frame clones and leaves some out. The table has roughly 2,000,000 clones, around 95% seen once. Selected positively for CCR7 and CD45RO-negative, naive CD8 cells excluded terminally differentiated effector memory CD45RA+ cells. The sequenced sample consisted of naive CD8+ T cells from PBMCs. Receptors were obtained from a man aged 18 to 29 in good health. Some clones in this sample may be carry-over from other donors' samples.

This rearrangement joins TRBV29-1 to TRBJ1-1; D unclear. This CDR3 spans 13 amino acids. V dropped 2 bases and J dropped 3 bases, with 10 bases sitting between them. Germline V gives CDR1 SQVTM, CDR2 ANQGSEA. Here the CDR3 reads CSVEREGYTEAFF. CDR3 DNA sequence: TGCAGCGTTGAAAGGGAAGGCTACACTGAAGCTTTCTTT.

V gene TRBV27 combines with J gene TRBJ2-7, with 7 bases fitting TRBD2. The junction had 7 bases not matched to a gene; V was cut back by 6 bases and J by 2 bases. CDR1 and CDR2 from the germline V gene are MNHEY and SMNVEV (reference sequence). The CDR3 length is 14 residues. Here the CDR3 reads CASSIGLVAYEQYF. CDR3 DNA sequence: TGTGCCAGCAGCATAGGACTAGTCGCCTACGAGCAGTACTTC.

This chain joins TRBV19 and TRBJ1-1; 8 nucleotides agree with TRBD1. From germline, CDR1 is LNHDA and CDR2 SQIVND (reference sequence). There are 16 residues in the CDR3. The V gene end was trimmed by 5 bases and the J gene end by 4 bases; junction bases not matched to a gene: 12. CDR3 sequence: CASSRTTGVLGTEAFF. The CDR3 DNA sequence: TGTGCCAGTAGTCGAACGACAGGGGTTTTAGGCACTGAAGCTTTCTTT.

The chain employs TRBV5-1 and TRBJ2-7; 10 bases are a match to TRBD2. Germline CDR1 reads SGHRS; CDR2 reads YFSETQ. The CDR3 is 15 amino acids. V gave up 5 bases and J gave up 2 bases; unmatched junction bases: 7. The CDR3 region has the DNA TGCGCCAGCAGATTTGGACTAGCGGAAACCTACGAGCAGTACTTC. Translating it yields CASRFGLAETYEQYF.

The chain uses TRBV27 and TRBJ2-7, with D possibly being TRBD2 (5 bases). This CDR3 has 17 amino acids. V was cut by 6 bases and J by 5 bases, with 26 bases left in between. The germline V gene encodes CDR1 MNHEY and CDR2 SMNVEV (reference sequence). The CDR3 coding sequence is TGTGCCAGCAGCCCCCCCCCGGTTAGACTGCTGAGGGACGAGCAGTACTTC. This codes for CASSPPPVRLLRDEQYF.

The J gene is TRBJ2-1, the V gene TRBV7-9, with TRBD2 identical over 16 bases. CDR3 length: 18 residues. The trim removed 5 bases at V and 6 bases at J, leaving 10 bases unmatched. Germline values: CDR1 SEHNR, CDR2 FQNEAQ (reference sequence). CDR3 sequence (DNA): TGTGCCAGCAGCCCCGGGACTAGCGGGAGGGCCCGTTCCAATGAGCAGTTCTTC. This gives the protein CASSPGTSGRARSNEQFF.

The chain is built from TRBV6-5 and TRBJ2-7, with D perhaps matching TRBD2 (6 bases). Looked up from germline, CDR1 is MNHEY and CDR2 is SVGAGI. V shed 5 bases and J shed 0 bases, with 11 bases lying between them. This CDR3 is 14 amino acids long. The CDR3 loop is CASSLDYVSYEQYF. The CDR3 nucleotides are TGTGCCAGCAGTCTGGACTACGTCTCCTACGAGCAGTACTTC.

Only one count was recorded for this clone. The rearrangement uses TRBV27 and TRBJ1-5; TRBD1 might be the D (5 bases). V shed 3 bases and J shed 1 base, with 10 bases lying between them. This CDR3 contains 15 residues. Germline V CDR1 and CDR2: MNHEY, SMNVEV (reference sequence). CDR3 sequence: CASSFGQGSNQPQHF. Here the CDR3 DNA reads TGTGCCAGCAGTTTTGGTCAGGGAAGCAATCAGCCCCAGCATTTT.

J is TRBJ2-5 and V is TRBV9, with TRBD2 identical over 7 bases. This CDR3 comprises 14 residues. Per germline, CDR1 SGDLS and CDR2 YYNGEE. V lost 6 bases and J lost 5; bases outside the gene matches: 10. The CDR3 region is CASTPREGQETQYF. CDR3 coding DNA: TGTGCCAGCACGCCCAGGGAGGGTCAGGAGACCCAGTACTTC.

The chain has TRBV11-2 and TRBJ1-1, with D perhaps matching TRBD1 (5 bases). Trimming removed 1 base at V and 1 base at J, with 16 bases between. The CDR3 extends over 17 amino acids. Looked up from germline, CDR1 is SGHAT and CDR2 is FQNNGV. In nucleotides, the CDR3 is TGTGCCAGCAGCTTAGTAGGAAGGGGTCGAAGGAACACTGAAGCTTTCTTT. Translating gives CASSLVGRGRRNTEAFF.

The chain links TRBV7-8 to TRBJ2-1; 14 bases agree with TRBD2. From germline, CDR1 is SGHVS and CDR2 FQNEAQ. J was trimmed by 0 bases and V by 5 bases; bases with no gene match: 18. The CDR3 covers 22 residues. The CDR3 DNA follows: TGTGCCAGCAGCGCAGGACTGGGACTAGCGGGAGTTGGTCGAAGCTCCTACAATGAGCAGTTCTTC. Residues: CASSAGLGLAGVGRSSYNEQFF.

This chain uses TRBV5-1 with TRBJ1-2; TRBD1 aligns across 8 bases. Germline CDR1 reads SGHRS; CDR2 reads YFSETQ. There are 18 residues in the CDR3. V was pared by 4 bases and J by 4 bases, with 18 bases of the junction left unmatched. CDR3 loop: CASSTSYSVDRELYGYTF. In DNA form, the CDR3 reads TGCGCCAGCAGCACCAGCTACTCTGTGGACAGGGAGCTCTATGGCTACACCTTC.

This chain links TRBV5-1 with TRBJ2-7; D is ambiguous. Germline lookup yields CDR1 SGHRS and CDR2 YFSETQ. The CDR3 totals 17 residues. Trimming removed 1 base from V and 5 bases from J, with 22 bases in between. As DNA, the CDR3 is TGCGCCAGCAGCTTGTTGGGCAATGCCCCAACCGGAGACGAGCAGTACTTC. This gives the protein CASSLLGNAPTGDEQYF.

The chain employs TRBV27 and TRBJ2-1, with D uncertain. This CDR3 has 14 residues. The germline V gene encodes CDR1 MNHEY and CDR2 SMNVEV (reference sequence). Between the trimmed V and J ends, which lost 3 bases and 6 bases, there was a span of 12 bases. CDR3 residues: CASSFLPPGNEQFF. In nucleotides, the CDR3 is TGTGCCAGCAGTTTTTTACCCCCTGGCAATGAGCAGTTCTTC.

This rearrangement joins TRBV7-2 to TRBJ2-2; TRBD2 aligns across 9 bases. The germline V gene has CDR1 SGHTA and CDR2 FQGNSA. Losses at the gene ends were 0 bases for V and 1 base for J; bases not matched to a gene: 12. The CDR3 has 20 residues. Here the CDR3 DNA reads TGTGCCAGCAGCTTAGCGGGGTGGGCTAGCGGGACGTTGAACACCGGGGAGCTGTTTTTT. Its protein is CASSLAGWASGTLNTGELFF.

The sample holds one count of this clone. The chain recombines TRBV25-1 with TRBJ2-7; TRBD1 agrees at 10 bases. Germline lookup yields CDR1 MGHDK and CDR2 SYGVNS. V shed 6 bases, J shed 7 bases, and the junction held 12 bases outside the gene matches. The CDR3 has 15 residues. CDR3 DNA: TGTGCCAGCAGCATCTCCGGGACAGGGGTTAAAGAGCAGTACTTC. It translates to CASSISGTGVKEQYF.

The CDR3 loop reads CASSRHHRDNEQFF. The CDR3 coding sequence is TGTGCCAGCAGCAGACATCACAGGGACAATGAGCAGTTCTTC. The rearrangement uses TRBV11-2 and TRBJ2-1, with D perhaps TRBD1 (6 bases). CDR1 is SGHAT and CDR2 is FQNNGV in the germline V gene. V was shortened by 5 bases and J by 5 bases, with 13 bases between the two germline ends. CDR3 length: 14 residues. Filled out from reference TRBV11-2 and TRBJ2-1, the complete variable domain reads EAGVAQSPRYKIIEKRQSVAFWCNPISGHATLYWYQQILGQGPKLLIQFQNNGVVDDSQLPKDRFSAERLKGVDSTLKIQPAKLEDSAVYLCASSRHHRDNEQFFGPGTRLTVL.

This chain links TRBV27 with TRBJ2-3, with 10 nucleotides matching TRBD1. The length of the CDR3 is 14 residues. Germline V gene data show CDR1 as MNHEY and CDR2 as SMNVEV (reference sequence). With 10 bases clipped from V and 6 bases from J, the junction kept 10 bases outside the gene matches. This CDR3 reads CATSTGTGEDTQYF. The CDR3 bases are TGTGCCACCTCTACCGGGACAGGGGAGGATACGCAGTATTTT.

The V gene is TRBV19, the J gene TRBJ2-7, with 12 nucleotides matching TRBD1. The germline gives CDR1 LNHDA, CDR2 SQIVND (reference sequence). The CDR3 consists of 15 residues. Unmatched junction bases numbered 9, after V lost 5 bases and J lost 7 bases. The CDR3 loop is CASSPRGTGGKEQYF. DNA of the CDR3: TGTGCCAGTAGTCCTAGGGGGACAGGGGGCAAGGAGCAGTACTTC.

This chain connects TRBV15 to TRBJ2-1; the D gene could be TRBD1 or TRBD2 (5 bases each). V was clipped by 5 bases and J by 2 bases, with 13 bases between them. The germline V gene encodes CDR1 LNHNV and CDR2 YYDKDF (reference sequence). This CDR3 has 15 residues. CDR3 amino acids: CATSGSGTTYNEQFF. CDR3 sequence (DNA): TGTGCCACCAGCGGCTCCGGGACCACCTACAATGAGCAGTTCTTC.

The chain recombines TRBV27 with TRBJ1-1; no reliable D call. Germline lookup yields CDR1 MNHEY and CDR2 SMNVEV (reference sequence). V lost 6 bases and J 7 bases, leaving 12 bases between the germline ends. The CDR3 loop spans 12 amino acids. The CDR3, as DNA: TGTGCCAGCAGCCCGACCGCTAGTGAAGCTTTCTTT. It yields the protein CASSPTASEAFF.

The count of this clone is one. The CDR3 DNA reads TGTGCCAGCACCCCATTGGGAACTAGCGGGATCTACGAGCAGTACTTC. Its translation: CASTPLGTSGIYEQYF. This chain links TRBV5-6 with TRBJ2-7, with 10 positions matching TRBD2. Trimming removed 6 bases from V and 3 bases from J; junction bases left unmatched: 12. Germline values: CDR1 SGHDT, CDR2 YYEEEE. This CDR3 has 16 amino acids.